The rows below give T cell receptor beta chains drawn from one sample of a study of shared clonotypes between healthy human individuals. The repertoire was sequenced with immunoSEQ multiplex PCR; TCRdb's copy has only in-frame clones and lacks some. The table includes 550,000 to 750,000 clones, nearly 97% detected once. The source material was naive CD8+ T cells sorted from blood. The receptors shown here come from a woman aged 25 to 39 in good health. Each CDR3 is given with its conserved first and last residue. Fields, in order: CDR3 protein, CDR3 DNA, J gene, clone size, V gene, D gene. The D gene is left open where the match is weak. The size field is filled for only some rows; it gives once, few, many or a size class.

CDR3: CASSFRVNYEQYF
DNA: TGTGCCAGCAGCTTCAGGGTAAACTACGAGCAGTACTTC
J: TRBJ2-7
size: NA
V: TRBV7-9
D: NA

CDR3: CASSYFRNTGELFF
DNA: TGTGCCAGCAGTTATTTCAGAAACACCGGGGAGCTGTTTTTT
J: TRBJ2-2
size: NA
V: TRBV6-6
D: NA

CDR3: CASSQEGGRASEQYF
DNA: TGTGCCAGCAGCCAAGAAGGTGGGAGGGCCAGCGAGCAGTACTTC
J: TRBJ2-7
size: NA
V: TRBV14
D: TRBD2

CDR3: CATLEDRALVREQFF
DNA: TGTGCCACCCTCGAGGACAGGGCACTGGTCAGGGAGCAGTTCTTC
J: TRBJ2-1
size: NA
V: TRBV19
D: TRBD1

CDR3: CASRALGEQYF
DNA: TGTGCCAGCAGGGCCCTGGGCGAGCAGTACTTC
J: TRBJ2-7
size: NA
V: TRBV2
D: NA

CDR3: CASSLPGTGYEKLFF
DNA: TGTGCCAGCAGTTTGCCCGGGACAGGCTATGAAAAACTGTTTTTT
J: TRBJ1-4
size: NA
V: TRBV28
D: TRBD1

CDR3: CASSFWLAGDTQYF
DNA: TGTGCCAGCAGCTTTTGGCTAGCAGGAGATACGCAGTATTTT
J: TRBJ2-3
size: NA
V: TRBV7-9
D: NA

CDR3: CASSFPNRENTEAFF
DNA: TGTGCCAGCAGTTTCCCCAACAGGGAGAACACTGAAGCTTTCTTT
J: TRBJ1-1
size: few
V: TRBV28
D: NA

CDR3: CASSRVGGRYEQYF
DNA: TGTGCCAGCAGTCGAGTCGGCGGGCGCTACGAGCAGTACTTC
J: TRBJ2-7
size: NA
V: TRBV28
D: NA

CDR3: CASSLRSTVRGGNIQYF
DNA: TGTGCCAGCAGCTTACGATCCACCGTAAGGGGTGGGAACATTCAGTACTTC
J: TRBJ2-4
size: NA
V: TRBV7-8
D: NA

CDR3: CASSYREGNQPQHF
DNA: TGTGCCAGCAGCTACCGGGAGGGCAATCAGCCCCAGCATTTT
J: TRBJ1-5
size: NA
V: TRBV27
D: NA

CDR3: CASSSLGGGSNEQFF
DNA: TGTGCCAGCAGCTCCCTGGGGGGGGGATCGAATGAGCAGTTCTTC
J: TRBJ2-1
size: NA
V: TRBV7-8
D: TRBD2

CDR3: CASSLGGTYEQYF
DNA: TGTGCCAGCAGCTTAGGGGGCACCTACGAGCAGTACTTC
J: TRBJ2-7
size: NA
V: TRBV7-7
D: NA

CDR3: CASSYSRQGMNTEAFF
DNA: TGTGCCAGCAGTTACTCGCGGCAGGGCATGAACACTGAAGCTTTCTTT
J: TRBJ1-1
size: NA
V: TRBV6-5
D: NA

CDR3: CATSRGSGRGAYEQYF
DNA: TGTGCCACCAGCAGAGGTAGCGGGAGGGGAGCCTACGAGCAGTACTTC
J: TRBJ2-7
size: once
V: TRBV15
D: TRBD2

CDR3: CASKTEAYGYTF
DNA: TGCGCCAGCAAGACAGAAGCCTATGGCTACACCTTC
J: TRBJ1-2
size: NA
V: TRBV23-1
D: NA

CDR3: CASSLGLAGAFEQYF
DNA: TGCGCCAGCAGCCTGGGACTAGCGGGAGCCTTCGAGCAGTACTTC
J: TRBJ2-7
size: NA
V: TRBV5-1
D: TRBD2

CDR3: CASTGLGVDTQYF
DNA: TGTGCCAGCACTGGACTAGGGGTGGATACGCAGTATTTT
J: TRBJ2-3
size: NA
V: TRBV27
D: TRBD2

CDR3: CASSSGVREQFF
DNA: TGTGCCAGCAGCTCCGGGGTCAGGGAGCAGTTCTTC
J: TRBJ2-1
size: once
V: TRBV5-4
D: NA

CDR3: CASSWAGDTEQYF
DNA: TGTGCCAGCAGTTGGGCAGGGGATACCGAGCAGTACTTC
J: TRBJ2-7
size: NA
V: TRBV27
D: NA

CDR3: CASGTSGTDTQYF
DNA: TGTGCCAGCGGAACTAGCGGCACAGATACGCAGTATTTT
J: TRBJ2-3
size: NA
V: TRBV28
D: TRBD2

CDR3: CASRDFRDQPQHF
DNA: TGTGCCAGCCGGGACTTCAGGGATCAGCCCCAGCATTTT
J: TRBJ1-5
size: once
V: TRBV2
D: NA

CDR3: CASSAREILAGGYEQYF
DNA: TGCGCCAGCAGCGCCCGAGAGATTTTAGCGGGAGGGTACGAGCAGTACTTC
J: TRBJ2-7
size: NA
V: TRBV4-1
D: TRBD2

CDR3: CASSYSRSGEWYGYTF
DNA: TGTGCCAGCAGTTACTCCCGAAGCGGGGAGTGGTACGGCTACACCTTC
J: TRBJ1-2
size: NA
V: TRBV6-5
D: NA

CDR3: CASSQDRNTEAFF
DNA: TGTGCCAGCAGCCAGGACAGGAACACTGAAGCTTTCTTT
J: TRBJ1-1
size: few
V: TRBV6-1
D: NA

CDR3: CASSLAGWTTYNEQFF
DNA: TGTGCCAGCAGCTTAGCGGGATGGACTACTTACAATGAGCAGTTCTTC
J: TRBJ2-1
size: NA
V: TRBV7-9
D: NA

CDR3: CASSHRDTPSYNEQFF
DNA: TGTGCCAGCAGTCACCGGGACACCCCCTCCTACAATGAGCAGTTCTTC
J: TRBJ2-1
size: NA
V: TRBV2
D: NA

CDR3: CASSYKMSSYEQYF
DNA: TGTGCCAGCAGTTACAAAATGAGCTCCTACGAGCAGTACTTC
J: TRBJ2-7
size: NA
V: TRBV6-5
D: NA

CDR3: CASSLGLAEYF
DNA: TGTGCCAGCAGTTTAGGGCTAGCGGAATACTTC
J: TRBJ2-7
size: NA
V: TRBV27
D: TRBD2

CDR3: CASSLETGSEAFF
DNA: TGTGCCAGCAGCTTAGAAACAGGGTCGGAAGCTTTCTTT
J: TRBJ1-1
size: NA
V: TRBV11-2
D: NA

CDR3: CSVVGAGGSYEQYF
DNA: TGCAGCGTTGTTGGAGCGGGAGGGTCCTACGAGCAGTACTTC
J: TRBJ2-7
size: NA
V: TRBV29-1
D: TRBD2

CDR3: CASSYSTWGMNTEAFF
DNA: TGTGCCAGCAGTTACTCGACGTGGGGAATGAACACTGAAGCTTTCTTT
J: TRBJ1-1
size: NA
V: TRBV6-5
D: NA

CDR3: CASSQVRQVQGFSYEQYF
DNA: TGCGCCAGCAGCCAAGTTCGTCAAGTTCAGGGGTTCTCCTACGAGCAGTACTTC
J: TRBJ2-7
size: NA
V: TRBV4-1
D: NA

CDR3: CASSPGEGTEAFF
DNA: TGTGCCAGCAGCCCCGGGGAGGGCACTGAAGCTTTCTTT
J: TRBJ1-1
size: NA
V: TRBV6-4
D: NA

CDR3: CASSLASGNNQPQHF
DNA: TGTGCCAGCAGCTTAGCTTCAGGAAACAATCAGCCCCAGCATTTT
J: TRBJ1-5
size: once
V: TRBV7-9
D: NA